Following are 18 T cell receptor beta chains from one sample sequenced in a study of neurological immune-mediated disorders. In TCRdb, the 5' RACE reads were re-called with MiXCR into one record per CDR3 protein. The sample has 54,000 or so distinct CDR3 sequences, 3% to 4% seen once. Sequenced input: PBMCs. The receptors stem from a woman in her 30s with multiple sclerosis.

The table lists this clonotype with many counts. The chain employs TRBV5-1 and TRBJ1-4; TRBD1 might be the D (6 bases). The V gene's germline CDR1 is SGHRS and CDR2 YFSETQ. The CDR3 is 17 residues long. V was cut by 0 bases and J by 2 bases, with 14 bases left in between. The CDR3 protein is CASSLAPLGGTNEKLFF. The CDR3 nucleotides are TGCGCCAGCAGCTTGGCCCCCCTGGGGGGCACTAATGAAAAACTGTTTTTT.

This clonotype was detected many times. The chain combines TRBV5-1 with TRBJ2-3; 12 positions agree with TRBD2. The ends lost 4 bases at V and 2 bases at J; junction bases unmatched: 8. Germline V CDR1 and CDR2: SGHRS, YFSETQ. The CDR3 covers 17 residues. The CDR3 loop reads CASSLRLAGALTDTQYF. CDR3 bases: TGCGCCAGCAGCCTGCGACTAGCGGGGGCTCTCACAGATACGCAGTATTTT.

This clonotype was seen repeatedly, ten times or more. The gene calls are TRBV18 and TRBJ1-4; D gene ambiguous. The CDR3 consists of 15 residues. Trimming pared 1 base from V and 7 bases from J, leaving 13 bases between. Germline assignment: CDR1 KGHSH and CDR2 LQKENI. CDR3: CASSPRDGPSEKLFF. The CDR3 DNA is TGTGCCAGCTCACCACGTGACGGTCCAAGTGAAAAACTGTTTTTT.

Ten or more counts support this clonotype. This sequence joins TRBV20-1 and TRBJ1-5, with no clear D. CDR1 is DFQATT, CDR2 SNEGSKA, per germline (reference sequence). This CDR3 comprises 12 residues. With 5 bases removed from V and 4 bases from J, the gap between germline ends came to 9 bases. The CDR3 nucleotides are TGCAGTGCTGAGACTGGGAATCAGCCCCAGCATTTT. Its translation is CSAETGNQPQHF.

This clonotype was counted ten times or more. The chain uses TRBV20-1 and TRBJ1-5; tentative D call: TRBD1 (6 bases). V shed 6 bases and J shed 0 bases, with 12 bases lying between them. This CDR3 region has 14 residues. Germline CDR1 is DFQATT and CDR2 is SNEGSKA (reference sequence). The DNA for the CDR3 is TGCAGTGCCGGGGGGGGGCATAGCAATCAGCCCCAGCATTTT. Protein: CSAGGGHSNQPQHF.

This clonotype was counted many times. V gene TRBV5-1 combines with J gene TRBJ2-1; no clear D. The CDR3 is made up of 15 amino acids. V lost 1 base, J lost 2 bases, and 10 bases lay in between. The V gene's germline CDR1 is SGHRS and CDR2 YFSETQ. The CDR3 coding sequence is TGCGCCAGCAGCTTGTCGGACGGAGCCTACAATGAGCAGTTCTTC. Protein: CASSLSDGAYNEQFF. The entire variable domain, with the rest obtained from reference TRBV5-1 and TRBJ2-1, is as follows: KAGVTQTPRYLIKTRGQQVTLSCSPISGHRSVSWYQQTPGQGLQFLFEYFSETQRNKGNFPGRFSGRQFSNSRSEMNVSTLELGDSALYLCASSLSDGAYNEQFFGPGTRLTVL.

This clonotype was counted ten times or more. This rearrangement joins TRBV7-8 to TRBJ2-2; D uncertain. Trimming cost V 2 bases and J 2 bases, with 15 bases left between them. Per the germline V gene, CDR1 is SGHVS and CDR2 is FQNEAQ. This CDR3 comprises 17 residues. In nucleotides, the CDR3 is TGTGCCAGCAGCTTAAGTAACTGGAAGTCTAACACCGGGGAGCTGTTTTTT. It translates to CASSLSNWKSNTGELFF.

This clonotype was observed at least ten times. The CDR3 nucleotides read TGTGCCAGCAGTTATTACCAGAAAACTCCGCAGTACTTC. It translates to CASSYYQKTPQYF. The chain links TRBV6-5 to TRBJ2-5; no clear D gene. The V end was cut by 3 bases, the J end by 11 bases, with 16 bases between. This CDR3 spans 13 amino acids. Germline values: CDR1 MNHEY, CDR2 SVGAGI.

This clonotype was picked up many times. In DNA, the CDR3 is TGTGCCAGCAACCGGGCCGGGGGGACCTACGAGCAGTACTTC. This sequence encodes CASNRAGGTYEQYF. The chain couples TRBV28 to TRBJ2-7, with TRBD2 identical over 7 bases. V lost 7 bases to trimming and J lost 2 bases; unmatched junction nucleotides: 8. CDR1 and CDR2 from the germline V gene are MDHEN and SYDVKM. The CDR3 is 14 amino acids.

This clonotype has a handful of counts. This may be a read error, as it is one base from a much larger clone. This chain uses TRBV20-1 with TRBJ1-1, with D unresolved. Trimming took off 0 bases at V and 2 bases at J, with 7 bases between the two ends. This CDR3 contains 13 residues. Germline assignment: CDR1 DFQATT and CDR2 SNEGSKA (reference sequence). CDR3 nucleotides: TGCAGTGCTAGAGATGCGAAAAACACTGAAGCTTTCTTT. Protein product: CSARDAKNTEAFF.

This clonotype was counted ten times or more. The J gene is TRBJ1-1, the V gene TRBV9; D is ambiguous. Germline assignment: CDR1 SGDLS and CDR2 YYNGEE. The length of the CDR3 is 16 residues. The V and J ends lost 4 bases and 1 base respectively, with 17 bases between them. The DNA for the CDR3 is TGTGCCAGCAGCCCGCAGAAGCTCGACGAGAACACTGAAGCTTTCTTT. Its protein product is CASSPQKLDENTEAFF.

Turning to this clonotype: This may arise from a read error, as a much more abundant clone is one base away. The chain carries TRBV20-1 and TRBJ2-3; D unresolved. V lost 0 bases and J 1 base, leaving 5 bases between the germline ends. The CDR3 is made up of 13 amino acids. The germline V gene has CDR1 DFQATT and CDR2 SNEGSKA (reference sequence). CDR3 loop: CSARDTRTDTQYF. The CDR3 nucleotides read TGCAGTGCTAGAGATACCCGCACAGATACGCAGTATTTT.

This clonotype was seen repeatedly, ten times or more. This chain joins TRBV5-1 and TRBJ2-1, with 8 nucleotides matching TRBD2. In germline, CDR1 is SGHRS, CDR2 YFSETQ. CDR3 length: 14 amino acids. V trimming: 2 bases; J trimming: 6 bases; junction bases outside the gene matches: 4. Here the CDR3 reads CASSLGGGSNEQFF. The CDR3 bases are TGCGCCAGCAGCTTAGGCGGGGGGAGCAATGAGCAGTTCTTC.

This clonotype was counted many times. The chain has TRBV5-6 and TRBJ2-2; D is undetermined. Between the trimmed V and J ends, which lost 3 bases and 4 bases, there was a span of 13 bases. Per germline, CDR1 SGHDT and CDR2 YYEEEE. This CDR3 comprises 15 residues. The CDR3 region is CASSWGGQFTGELFF. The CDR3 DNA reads TGTGCCAGCAGCTGGGGTGGGCAGTTCACCGGGGAGCTGTTTTTT.

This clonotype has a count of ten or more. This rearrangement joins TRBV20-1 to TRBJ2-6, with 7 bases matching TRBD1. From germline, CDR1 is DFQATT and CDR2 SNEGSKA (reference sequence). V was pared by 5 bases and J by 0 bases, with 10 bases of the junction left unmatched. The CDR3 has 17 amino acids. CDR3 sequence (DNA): TGCAGTGCTTCGCGACCGGGACAGAGCTCTGGGGCCAACGTCCTGACTTTC. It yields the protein CSASRPGQSSGANVLTF.

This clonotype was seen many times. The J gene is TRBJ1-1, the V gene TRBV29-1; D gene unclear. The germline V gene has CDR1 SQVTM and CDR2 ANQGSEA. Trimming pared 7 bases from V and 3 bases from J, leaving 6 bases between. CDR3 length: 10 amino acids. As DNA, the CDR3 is TGCAGCGGGAGGGACACTGAAGCTTTCTTT. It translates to CSGRDTEAFF. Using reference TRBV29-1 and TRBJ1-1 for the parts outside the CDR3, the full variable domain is SAVISQKPSRDICQRGTSLTIQCQVDSQVTMMFWYRQQPGQSLTLIATANQGSEATYESGFVIDKFPISRPNLTFSTLTVSNMSPEDSSIYLCSGRDTEAFFGQGTRLTVV.

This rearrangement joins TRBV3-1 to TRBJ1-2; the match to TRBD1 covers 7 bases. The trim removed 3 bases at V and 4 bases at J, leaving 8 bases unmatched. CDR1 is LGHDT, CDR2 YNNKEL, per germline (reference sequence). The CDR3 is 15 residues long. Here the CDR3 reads CASSQGQLSSYGYTF. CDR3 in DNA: TGTGCCAGCAGCCAGGGACAGTTAAGTTCCTATGGCTACACCTTC.

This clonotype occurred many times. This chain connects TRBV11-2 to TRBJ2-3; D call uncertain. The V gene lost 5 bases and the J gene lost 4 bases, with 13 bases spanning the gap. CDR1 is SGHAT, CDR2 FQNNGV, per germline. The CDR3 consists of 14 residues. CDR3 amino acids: CASSEQPRPDTQYF. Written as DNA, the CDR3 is TGTGCCAGCAGCGAACAACCCCGCCCAGATACGCAGTATTTT.